This T cell receptor beta chain was sequenced in a study of T cell changes during pregnancy in multiple sclerosis. Generated by immunoSEQ multiplex PCR, the TCRdb table keeps only in-frame clones and is missing some. The repertoire holds 45,000 to 50,000 clones, approximately 94% seen once, with less than 5.5% in the top ten. This clone was detected once. V lost 1 base, J lost 10 bases, and 11 bases lay in between. Germline CDR1 reads MNHEY; CDR2 reads SVGAGI. The CDR3 spans 13 residues. This receptor was taken from a female donor with multiple sclerosis, enrolled in a pregnancy study. V usage is TRBV6-5 and J usage is TRBJ2-1; D is possibly TRBD1 (6 bases). The sample here was CD8+ T cells from peripheral blood mononuclear cells, taken before pregnancy. The CDR3: CASSYWQTGEQFF. The CDR3 nucleotides are TGTGCCAGCAGTTACTGGCAAACAGGGGAGCAGTTCTTC.